The TCR beta chain described here comes from a study of T cell responses to AZD1222 COVID-19 vaccine. The length of the CDR3 is 14 residues. V was pared by 4 bases and J by 3 bases, with 4 bases of the junction left unmatched. From germline, CDR1 is SGHTS and CDR2 YDEGEE. Study-level results: A rise in Spike-specific TCR breadth and depth followed two AZD1222 doses. Recipients of AZD1222 seropositive at baseline numbered only 6 or 7. Sampling that yielded the repertoires occurred only after the peak T cell response.

Data came from immunoSEQ multiplex PCR; TCRdb stores just in-frame clones and leaves some out. Of roughly 99,000 clones listed, approximately 90% were seen once; the top ten hold around 8.6%. Combined were second doses at about 4 or about 12 weeks. In regard to this clone: Its antigen is not known.

Sequenced material: peripheral blood, taken 28 days after the second AZD1222 dose. This sequence joins TRBV5-8 and TRBJ2-7; 10 nucleotides line up with TRBD1. The clonotype originates from an adult who received the AZD1222 COVID-19 vaccine. The CDR3: CASSVGQGSYEQYF. The CDR3 DNA reads as TGTGCCAGCAGCGTGGGACAGGGGAGCTACGAGCAGTACTTC.